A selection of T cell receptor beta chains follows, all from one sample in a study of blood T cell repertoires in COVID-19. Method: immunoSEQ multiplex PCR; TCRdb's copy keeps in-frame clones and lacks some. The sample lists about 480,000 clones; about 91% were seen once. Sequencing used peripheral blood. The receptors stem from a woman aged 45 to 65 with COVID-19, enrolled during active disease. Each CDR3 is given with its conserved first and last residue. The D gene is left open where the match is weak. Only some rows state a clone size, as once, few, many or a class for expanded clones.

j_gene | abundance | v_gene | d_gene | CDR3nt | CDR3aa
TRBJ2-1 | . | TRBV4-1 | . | TGCGCCAGCAGCCAAGATACGGCCTACAATGAGCAGTTCTTC | CASSQDTAYNEQFF
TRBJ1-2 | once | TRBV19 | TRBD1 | TGTGCCAGTACCGCAGGGGGCTACTATGGCTACACCTTC | CASTAGGYYGYTF
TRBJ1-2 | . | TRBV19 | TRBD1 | TGTGCCAGTAGCCCGACGGGACAGGGTGTCTATGGCTACACCTTC | CASSPTGQGVYGYTF
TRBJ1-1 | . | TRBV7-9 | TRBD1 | TGTGCCAGCAGCTCCGGGACAGGGTTGGGCACTGAAGCTTTCTTT | CASSSGTGLGTEAFF
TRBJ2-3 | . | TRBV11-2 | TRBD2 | TGTGCCAGCAGCTTAGCCCTGGCGGGGGGCACAGATACGCAGTATTTT | CASSLALAGGTDTQYF
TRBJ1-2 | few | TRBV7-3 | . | TGTGCCAGCAGCTTAGGCAGGCCAGAAGCTAACTATGGCTACACCTTC | CASSLGRPEANYGYTF
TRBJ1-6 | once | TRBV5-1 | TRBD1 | TGCGCCAGCAGCTTGACCGGACAGGGTTGGCGATCACCCCTCCACTTT | CASSLTGQGWRSPLHF
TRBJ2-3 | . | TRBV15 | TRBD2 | TGTGCCACCAGCAGAGCCGGGACTAGCGGGGGGTTTACAGATACGCAGTATTTT | CATSRAGTSGGFTDTQYF
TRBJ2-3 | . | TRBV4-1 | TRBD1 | TGCGCCAGCAGCCAAGGGTTGGCAGGGGGAGCAGATACGCAGTATTTT | CASSQGLAGGADTQYF
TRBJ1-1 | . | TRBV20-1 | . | TGCAGTGCTCAGGAATCCACTGAAGCTTTCTTT | CSAQESTEAFF
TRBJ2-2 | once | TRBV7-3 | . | TGTGCCAGCAGCTTAAACTCGTTCACCGGGGAGCTGTTTTTT | CASSLNSFTGELFF
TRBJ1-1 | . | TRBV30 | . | TGTGCCTGCAACATCAGGCGACAAACGAACACTGAAGCTTTCTTT | CACNIRRQTNTEAFF
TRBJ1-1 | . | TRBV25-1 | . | TGTGCCAGCAGTGTAGGCAAGGGGACTGAAGCTTTCTTT | CASSVGKGTEAFF
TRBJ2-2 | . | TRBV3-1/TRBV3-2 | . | TGTGCCAGTCGGACAGCCGCCGGGGAGCTGTTTTTT | CASRTAAGELFF
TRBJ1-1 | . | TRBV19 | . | TGTGCCAGTAGTATAAGGGGTCAGGACACTGAAGCTTTCTTT | CASSIRGQDTEAFF
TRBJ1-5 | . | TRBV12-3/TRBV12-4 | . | TGTGCCAGCAGTTTCGGTCAGCCCCAGCATTTT | CASSFGQPQHF
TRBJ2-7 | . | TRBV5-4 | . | TGTGCCAGCGAGGATGGACTATCCTACGAGCAGTACTTC | CASEDGLSYEQYF
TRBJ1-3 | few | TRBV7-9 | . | TGTGCCAGCAGCCCCCCCACAGACTCTGGAAACACCATATATTTT | CASSPPTDSGNTIYF
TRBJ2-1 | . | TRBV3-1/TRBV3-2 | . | TGTGCCAGCAGCCACAACGGGGAGCAGTTCTTC | CASSHNGEQFF
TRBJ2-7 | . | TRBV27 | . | TGTGCCAGCAGTTTATTCAGGGTAGGATCCTACGAGCAGTACTTC | CASSLFRVGSYEQYF
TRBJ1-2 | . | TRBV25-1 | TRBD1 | TGTGCCAGCAGTCCAACTAGGACAGGATCAGAGAATGGCTACACCTTC | CASSPTRTGSENGYTF
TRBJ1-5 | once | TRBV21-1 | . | TGTGCCAGCAGCTCCCCCAACGGGGGTTGCGGGATGTTTGGGCATTTT | CASSSPNGGCGMFGHF
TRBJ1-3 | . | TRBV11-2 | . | TGTGCCAGCAGCTTAGATCGGTTGGTTGGAAACACCATATATTTT | CASSLDRLVGNTIYF
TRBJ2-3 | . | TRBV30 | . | TGTGCCTGTTCCCGTTCCGGGGGTCGCACAGATACGCAGTATTTT | CACSRSGGRTDTQYF
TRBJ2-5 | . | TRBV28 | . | TGTGCCAGCACCCTGCCCGGGATACAAGAGACCCAGTACTTC | CASTLPGIQETQYF
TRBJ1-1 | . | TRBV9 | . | TGTGCCAGCAGCGGACAGCTTACAAACACTGAAGCTTTCTTT | CASSGQLTNTEAFF
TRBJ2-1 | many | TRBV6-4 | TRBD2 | TGTGCCAGCAGTGACTCTAGCGGGGGGGCCAATGAGCAGTTCTTC | CASSDSSGGANEQFF
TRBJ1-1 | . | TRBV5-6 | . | TGTGCCAGCAGCCATACCAGGGAAACTGAAGCTTTCTTT | CASSHTRETEAFF
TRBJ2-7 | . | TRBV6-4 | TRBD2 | TGTGCCAACCTGCCAGTAGGACTAGCGGGGGGACGAAACTACGAGCAGTACTTC | CANLPVGLAGGRNYEQYF
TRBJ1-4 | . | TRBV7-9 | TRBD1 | TGTGCCAGCAGCTCCCAGGACAGGGGGTCCGAAAAACTGTTTTTT | CASSSQDRGSEKLFF
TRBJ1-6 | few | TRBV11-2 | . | TGTGCCAGCAGCTTACGGAATTCACCCCTCCACTTT | CASSLRNSPLHF